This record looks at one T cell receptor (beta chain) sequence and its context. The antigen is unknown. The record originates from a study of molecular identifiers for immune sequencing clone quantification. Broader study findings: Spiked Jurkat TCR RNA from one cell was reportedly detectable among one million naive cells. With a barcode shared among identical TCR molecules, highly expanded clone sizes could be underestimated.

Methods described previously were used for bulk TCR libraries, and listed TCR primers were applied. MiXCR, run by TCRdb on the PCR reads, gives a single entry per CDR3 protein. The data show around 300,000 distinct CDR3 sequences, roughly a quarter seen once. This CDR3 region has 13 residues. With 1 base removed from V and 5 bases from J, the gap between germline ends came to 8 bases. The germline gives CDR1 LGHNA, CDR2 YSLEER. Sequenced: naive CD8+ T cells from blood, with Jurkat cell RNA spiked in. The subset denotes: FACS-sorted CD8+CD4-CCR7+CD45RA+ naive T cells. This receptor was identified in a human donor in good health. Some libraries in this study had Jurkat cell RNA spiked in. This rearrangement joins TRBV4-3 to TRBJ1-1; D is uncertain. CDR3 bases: TGCGCCAGCAGCCAAGTTGGGGTTACTGAAGCTTTCTTT. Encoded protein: CASSQVGVTEAFF.